Listed below are T cell receptor beta chains from one sample, sequenced in a study of tumor-infiltrating lymphocytes in primary liver carcinoma. TCRdb re-derived calls from the multiplex PCR reads in MiXCR, one entry per CDR3 protein. The sample has approximately 340,000 distinct CDR3 sequences; 65% are singletons. The sequenced sample was peripheral blood. These receptors were taken from a man between 35 and 55 years old with primary liver carcinoma and hepatitis B virus infection. The CDR3 runs from the conserved cysteine through the conserved F or W. D genes are given only for firm matches. Clone size, where shown, is once, few, many, or a class for clones that have expanded.

v_call: TRBV5-1
cdr3_length: 14
clone_size: NA
j_call: TRBJ1-5
d_call: NA
cdr3_aa: CASSLVLGGQPQQF
cdr3_nt: TGCGCCAGCAGCTTGGTGCTGGGCGGTCAGCCCCAGCAATTT

v_call: TRBV12-3/TRBV12-4
cdr3_length: 13
clone_size: NA
j_call: TRBJ1-3
d_call: NA
cdr3_aa: CASKLLHGNTIYF
cdr3_nt: TGTGCCAGCAAACTCCTCCATGGGAACACCATATATTTT

v_call: TRBV6-5
cdr3_length: 15
clone_size: many
j_call: TRBJ1-3
d_call: TRBD1
cdr3_aa: CASSQDRGTGNTIYF
cdr3_nt: TGTGCCAGCAGCCAGGACAGGGGAACTGGAAACACCATATATTTT

v_call: TRBV2
cdr3_length: 13
clone_size: NA
j_call: TRBJ2-3
d_call: NA
cdr3_aa: CATVEAGTDAQYF
cdr3_nt: TGTGCCACAGTGGAGGCTGGCACAGATGCGCAGTATTTT

v_call: TRBV11-2
cdr3_length: 14
clone_size: NA
j_call: TRBJ2-3
d_call: NA
cdr3_aa: CDSSLVGSTDMQYF
cdr3_nt: TGTGACAGCAGCTTAGTAGGGTCCACAGATATGCAGTATTTT

v_call: TRBV11-2
cdr3_length: 13
clone_size: NA
j_call: TRBJ2-7
d_call: NA
cdr3_aa: CVSSPQANYEHHF
cdr3_nt: TGTGTCAGCAGCCCTCAGGCTAACTACGAGCACCACTTC

v_call: TRBV11-2
cdr3_length: 11
clone_size: NA
j_call: TRBJ2-2
d_call: NA
cdr3_aa: CASSPLSELFF
cdr3_nt: TGTGCTAGCAGCCCTTTATCGGAGCTGTTTTTT

v_call: TRBV20-1
cdr3_length: 13
clone_size: NA
j_call: TRBJ2-7
d_call: NA
cdr3_aa: CSARDFGRHEQYF
cdr3_nt: TGCAGTGCTAGAGATTTTGGCAGACATGAGCAGTACTTC

v_call: TRBV24-1
cdr3_length: 16
clone_size: once
j_call: TRBJ2-1
d_call: TRBD2
cdr3_aa: CATSDPDLAGVSEQFF
cdr3_nt: TGTGCCACCAGTGACCCAGATCTAGCGGGAGTTTCTGAGCAGTTCTTC

v_call: TRBV6-1
cdr3_length: 16
clone_size: NA
j_call: TRBJ2-5
d_call: NA
cdr3_aa: CASSHGTRGGQETQCF
cdr3_nt: TGTGCCAGCAGTCACGGGACAAGGGGAGGCCAAGAGACCCAGTGCTTC

v_call: TRBV11-2
cdr3_length: 15
clone_size: NA
j_call: TRBJ2-7
d_call: NA
cdr3_aa: CAGSLKAEFFYEQYF
cdr3_nt: TGTGCCGGCAGCCTGAAGGCAGAGTTTTTTTATGAGCAGTACTTC

v_call: TRBV11-2
cdr3_length: 14
clone_size: NA
j_call: TRBJ2-5
d_call: NA
cdr3_aa: CTSSLEPQEEIQYF
cdr3_nt: TGTACCAGCAGCTTAGAGCCCCAAGAGGAGATCCAGTACTTC

v_call: TRBV4-1
cdr3_length: 15
clone_size: many
j_call: TRBJ1-6
d_call: NA
cdr3_aa: CASSQVFRDNSPLHF
cdr3_nt: TGCGCCAGCAGCCAAGTTTTCAGAGATAATTCACCCCTCCACTTT

v_call: TRBV6-1
cdr3_length: 17
clone_size: many
j_call: TRBJ2-3
d_call: NA
cdr3_aa: CASRERGSAGSTDTQYF
cdr3_nt: TGTGCCAGCAGGGAAAGAGGGAGCGCAGGGAGCACAGATACGCAGTATTTT

v_call: TRBV11-2
cdr3_length: 18
clone_size: NA
j_call: TRBJ2-4
d_call: NA
cdr3_aa: CARSPRLRSAVPKNIQYF
cdr3_nt: TGTGCCAGGAGCCCAAGATTGCGATCGGCAGTACCCAAAAACATTCAGTACTTC

v_call: TRBV4-2
cdr3_length: 12
clone_size: once
j_call: TRBJ1-2
d_call: NA
cdr3_aa: CSSSAGADGYTF
cdr3_nt: TGTTCCAGCAGTGCTGGGGCAGACGGCTACACTTTC

v_call: TRBV11-2
cdr3_length: 15
clone_size: once
j_call: TRBJ2-2
d_call: NA
cdr3_aa: CASSLHGANTGELFF
cdr3_nt: TGTGCAAGCAGCTTACATGGAGCGAACACCGGGGAGCTGTTTTTT

v_call: TRBV12-3/TRBV12-4
cdr3_length: 17
clone_size: NA
j_call: TRBJ2-1
d_call: TRBD2
cdr3_aa: CASPPSPGGRAYNEQFF
cdr3_nt: TGTGCCAGCCCACCCTCTCCTGGCGGGAGGGCCTACAATGAGCAGTTCTTC

v_call: TRBV19
cdr3_length: 15
clone_size: NA
j_call: TRBJ2-1
d_call: TRBD2
cdr3_aa: CASSNRTSGNNEQFF
cdr3_nt: TGTGCCAGTAGTAACCGGACTAGCGGAAACAATGAGCAGTTCTTC

v_call: TRBV4-3
cdr3_length: 16
clone_size: few
j_call: TRBJ2-7
d_call: TRBD2
cdr3_aa: CASSQDFRTSSYEQYF
cdr3_nt: TGCGCCAGCAGCCAAGATTTTAGGACTAGCTCCTACGAGCAGTACTTC

v_call: TRBV6-5
cdr3_length: 14
clone_size: NA
j_call: TRBJ1-1
d_call: TRBD1
cdr3_aa: CASSKQGVNTEALF
cdr3_nt: TGTGCCAGCAGTAAACAGGGGGTCAACACTGAAGCTCTCTTT

v_call: TRBV6-5
cdr3_length: 13
clone_size: NA
j_call: TRBJ1-2
d_call: NA
cdr3_aa: CASSYKGQGGYTF
cdr3_nt: TGTGCCAGCAGTTATAAGGGGCAGGGTGGCTACACCTTC

v_call: TRBV11-2
cdr3_length: 16
clone_size: once
j_call: TRBJ2-2
d_call: NA
cdr3_aa: CASSLIYRTSTGELFF
cdr3_nt: TGTGCCAGCAGCTTAATTTATAGGACGAGCACCGGGGAGCTGTTTTTT

v_call: TRBV5-1
cdr3_length: 17
clone_size: NA
j_call: TRBJ2-3
d_call: TRBD2
cdr3_aa: CASSPRLAGVGTDTQYF
cdr3_nt: TGCGCCAGCAGCCCCCGACTAGCGGGAGTTGGGACAGATACGCAGTATTTT

v_call: TRBV4-1
cdr3_length: 17
clone_size: NA
j_call: TRBJ2-1
d_call: NA
cdr3_aa: CASSQEAAGSSYDDQFF
cdr3_nt: TGCGCCAGCAGCCAAGAGGCGGCGGGAAGCTCCTACGATGACCAGTTCTTT

v_call: TRBV11-1
cdr3_length: 14
clone_size: once
j_call: TRBJ1-1
d_call: NA
cdr3_aa: CASSFRRGNTEASF
cdr3_nt: TGTGCCAGCAGCTTTCGACGGGGAAACACTGAGGCTTCCTTT

v_call: TRBV7-9
cdr3_length: 17
clone_size: NA
j_call: TRBJ1-4
d_call: NA
cdr3_aa: CASSLYPQGIFNEKLFF
cdr3_nt: TGTGCCAGCAGCTTATATCCCCAGGGGATCTTTAATGAAAAACTGTTTTTT

v_call: TRBV6-5
cdr3_length: 17
clone_size: NA
j_call: TRBJ1-5
d_call: NA
cdr3_aa: CASSKIIRHGRGLSQHF
cdr3_nt: TGTGCCAGCAGCAAAATTATCAGGCACGGGAGAGGACTGTCCCAGCATTTT

v_call: TRBV14
cdr3_length: 15
clone_size: few
j_call: TRBJ2-7
d_call: TRBD2
cdr3_aa: CASSQDGSGAYEQYF
cdr3_nt: TGTGCCAGCAGCCAAGATGGGAGCGGGGCCTACGAGCAGTACTTC

v_call: TRBV6-6
cdr3_length: 15
clone_size: few
j_call: TRBJ2-1
d_call: TRBD2
cdr3_aa: CASRRLAFSYNEQFF
cdr3_nt: TGTGCCAGCAGGCGACTAGCGTTTTCCTACAATGAGCAGTTCTTC

v_call: TRBV11-2
cdr3_length: 14
clone_size: NA
j_call: TRBJ2-3
d_call: NA
cdr3_aa: CASSGGGYIDTQYF
cdr3_nt: TGTGCCAGCAGTGGGGGGGGCTACATAGATACGCAGTATTTT

v_call: TRBV5-1
cdr3_length: 14
clone_size: NA
j_call: TRBJ1-4
d_call: NA
cdr3_aa: CARSLGRVSEKLFF
cdr3_nt: TGCGCCAGGAGCTTGGGCAGGGTTAGTGAAAAACTGTTTTTT

v_call: TRBV6-5
cdr3_length: 13
clone_size: NA
j_call: TRBJ1-2
d_call: NA
cdr3_aa: CASSYVRFYGYTF
cdr3_nt: TGTGCCAGCAGTTACGTCAGATTCTATGGCTACACCTTC

v_call: TRBV6-1
cdr3_length: 17
clone_size: NA
j_call: TRBJ2-5
d_call: NA
cdr3_aa: CASSVVGNTMYQETQCF
cdr3_nt: TGTGCCAGCAGTGTTGTCGGGAACACCATGTACCAAGAGACCCAGTGCTTC

v_call: TRBV11-2
cdr3_length: 16
clone_size: NA
j_call: TRBJ2-1
d_call: NA
cdr3_aa: CASSLGTALIGNEQFF
cdr3_nt: TGTGCCAGCAGCTTAGGGACAGCACTTATAGGTAATGAGCAGTTCTTC

v_call: TRBV28
cdr3_length: 18
clone_size: NA
j_call: TRBJ2-5
d_call: NA
cdr3_aa: CACSSSGVGLRHRETQYF
cdr3_nt: TGTGCCTGTTCATCATCGGGTGTGGGGCTCCGGCACAGAGAGACCCAGTACTTC